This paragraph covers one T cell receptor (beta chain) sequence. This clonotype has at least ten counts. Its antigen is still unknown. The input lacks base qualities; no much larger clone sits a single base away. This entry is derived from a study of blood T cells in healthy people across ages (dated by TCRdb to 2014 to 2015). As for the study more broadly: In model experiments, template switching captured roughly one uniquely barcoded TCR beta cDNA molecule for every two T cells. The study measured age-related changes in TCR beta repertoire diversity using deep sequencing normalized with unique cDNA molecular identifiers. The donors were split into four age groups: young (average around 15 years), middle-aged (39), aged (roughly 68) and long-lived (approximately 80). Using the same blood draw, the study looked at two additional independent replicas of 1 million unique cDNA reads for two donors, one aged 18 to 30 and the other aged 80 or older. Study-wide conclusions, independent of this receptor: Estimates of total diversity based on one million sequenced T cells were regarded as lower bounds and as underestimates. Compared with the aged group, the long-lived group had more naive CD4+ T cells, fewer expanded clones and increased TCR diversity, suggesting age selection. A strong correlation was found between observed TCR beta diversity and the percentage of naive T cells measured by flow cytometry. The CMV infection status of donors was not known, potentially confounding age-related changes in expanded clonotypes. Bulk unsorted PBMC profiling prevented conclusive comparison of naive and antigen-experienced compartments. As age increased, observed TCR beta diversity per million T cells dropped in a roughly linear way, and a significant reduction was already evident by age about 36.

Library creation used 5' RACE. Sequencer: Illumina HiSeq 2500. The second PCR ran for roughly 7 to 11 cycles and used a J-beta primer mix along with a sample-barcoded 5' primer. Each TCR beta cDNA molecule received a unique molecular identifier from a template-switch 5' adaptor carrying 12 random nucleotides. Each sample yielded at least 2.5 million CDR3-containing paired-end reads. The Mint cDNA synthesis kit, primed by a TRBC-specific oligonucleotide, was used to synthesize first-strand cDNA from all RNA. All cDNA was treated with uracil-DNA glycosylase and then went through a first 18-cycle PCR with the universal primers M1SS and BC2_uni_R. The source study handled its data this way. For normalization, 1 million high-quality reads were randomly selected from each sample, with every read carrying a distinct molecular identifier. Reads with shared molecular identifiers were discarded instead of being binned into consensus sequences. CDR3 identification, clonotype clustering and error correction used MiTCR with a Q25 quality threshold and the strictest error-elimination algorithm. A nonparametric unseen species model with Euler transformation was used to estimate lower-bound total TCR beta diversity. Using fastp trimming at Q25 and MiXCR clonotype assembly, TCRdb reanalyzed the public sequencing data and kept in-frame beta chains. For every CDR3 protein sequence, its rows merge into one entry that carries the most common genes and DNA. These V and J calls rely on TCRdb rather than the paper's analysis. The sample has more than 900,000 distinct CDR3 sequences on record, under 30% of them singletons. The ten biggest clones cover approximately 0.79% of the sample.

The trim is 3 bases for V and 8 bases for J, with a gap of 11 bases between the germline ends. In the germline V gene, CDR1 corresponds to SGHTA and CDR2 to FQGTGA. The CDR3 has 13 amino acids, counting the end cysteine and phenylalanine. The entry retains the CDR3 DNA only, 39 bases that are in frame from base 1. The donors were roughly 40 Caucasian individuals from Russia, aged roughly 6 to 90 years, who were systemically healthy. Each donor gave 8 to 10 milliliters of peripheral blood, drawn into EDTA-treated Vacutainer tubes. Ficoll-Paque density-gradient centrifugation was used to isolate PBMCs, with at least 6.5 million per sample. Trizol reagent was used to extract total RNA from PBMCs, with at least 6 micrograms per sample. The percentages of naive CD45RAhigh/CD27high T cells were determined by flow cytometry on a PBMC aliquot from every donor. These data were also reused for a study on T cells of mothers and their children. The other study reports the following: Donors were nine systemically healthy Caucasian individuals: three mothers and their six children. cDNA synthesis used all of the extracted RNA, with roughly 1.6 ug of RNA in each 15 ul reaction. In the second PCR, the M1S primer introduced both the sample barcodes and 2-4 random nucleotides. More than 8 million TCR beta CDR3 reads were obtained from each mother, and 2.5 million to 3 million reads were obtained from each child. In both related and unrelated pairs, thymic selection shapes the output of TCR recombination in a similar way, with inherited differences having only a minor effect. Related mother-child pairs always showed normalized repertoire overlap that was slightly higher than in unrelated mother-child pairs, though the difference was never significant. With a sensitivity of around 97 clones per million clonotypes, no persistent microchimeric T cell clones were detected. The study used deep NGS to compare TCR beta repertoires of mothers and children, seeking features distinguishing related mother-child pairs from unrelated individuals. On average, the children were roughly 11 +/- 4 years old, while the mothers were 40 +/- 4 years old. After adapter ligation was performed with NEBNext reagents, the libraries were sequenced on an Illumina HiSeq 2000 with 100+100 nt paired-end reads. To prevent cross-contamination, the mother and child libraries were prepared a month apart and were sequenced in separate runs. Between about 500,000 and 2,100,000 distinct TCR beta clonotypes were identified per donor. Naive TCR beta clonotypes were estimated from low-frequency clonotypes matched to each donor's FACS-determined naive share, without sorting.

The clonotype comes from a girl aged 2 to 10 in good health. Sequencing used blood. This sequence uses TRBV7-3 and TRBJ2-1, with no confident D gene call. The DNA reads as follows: TGTGCCAGCAGCTTCTATCAAGAGTATGAGCAGTTCTTC. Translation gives CASSFYQEYEQFF.